The 6 T cell receptor beta chains below all came from one sample that was sequenced in a study of TIL therapy for anti-PD-1-resistant metastatic lung cancer. Sequencing used immunoSEQ v3. Assay: immunoSEQ multiplex PCR; the TCRdb copy retains only in-frame clones and omits some. This table has more than 45,000 clones, more than 75% appearing once. Time point specified: pre-treatment sample, taken before nivolumab and TIL therapy. The sample was blood, taken at baseline. Receptors were obtained from a person aged 25 to 80 with non-small cell lung cancer.

This chain links TRBV5-1 with TRBJ1-1; the D is unclear. Trimming took 0 bases from V and 4 from J, leaving 13 bases between them. This CDR3 has 15 residues. Per germline, CDR1 SGHRS and CDR2 YFSETQ. In DNA form, the CDR3 reads TGCGCCAGCAGCTTGGAGGGTCGGGTTCCCACTGAAGCTTTCTTT. Translation gives CASSLEGRVPTEAFF.

The chain is built from TRBV24-1 and TRBJ2-2; TRBD2 is a possible D gene (5 bases). The CDR3 has 16 residues. The germline V gene has CDR1 KGHDR and CDR2 SFDVKD. Trimming took off 7 bases at V and 4 bases at J, with 18 bases between the two ends. The CDR3 here is CATSPLRGSGTGELFF. CDR3 DNA: TGTGCCACCAGCCCCTTACGAGGGTCCGGCACCGGGGAGCTGTTTTTT.

V usage is TRBV4-2 and J usage is TRBJ1-2, with unresolved D. The ends were cut back, 0 bases at V and 8 bases at J, with 10 bases in the middle. Germline lookup yields CDR1 LGHNA and CDR2 YNFKEQ. This CDR3 region has 13 residues. The CDR3 nucleotides are TGTGCCAGCAGCCAAGATTGGGAAAGGGGCTACACCTTC. Protein: CASSQDWERGYTF.

The V and J genes are TRBV6-4 and TRBJ2-1; 7 bases map to TRBD1. The CDR3 extends over 15 amino acids. Per germline, CDR1 MRHNA and CDR2 SNTAGT. The junction had 12 bases not matched to a gene; V was cut back by 5 bases and J by 8 bases. Here the CDR3 DNA reads TGTGCCAGCAGTCCCGAGGGGGCTAGTTCCCATGAGCAGTTCTTC. Its protein product is CASSPEGASSHEQFF.

This clone was found once. The V call is TRBV9, the J call TRBJ2-7; possibly TRBD1 or TRBD2 for D (5 bases each). Deletions cut 4 bases from V and 3 bases from J, with 14 bases between. This CDR3 contains 14 residues. Germline V gene lookup returns CDR1 SGDLS and CDR2 YYNGEE. The CDR3 sequence is CASSPRDRNYEQYF. The CDR3 DNA is TGTGCCAGCAGCCCCCGGGACCGAAACTACGAGCAGTACTTC.

The chain recombines TRBV7-9 with TRBJ2-2; D gene unclear. Trimming shortened V by 4 bases and J by 7 bases, and 7 bases separated the two germline ends. The germline gives CDR1 SEHNR, CDR2 FQNEAQ (reference sequence). The CDR3 extends over 12 amino acids. In DNA, the CDR3 is TGTGCCAGCAGCTCCCCACGCGGGGAGCTGTTTTTT. Its protein is CASSSPRGELFF.